The clone carrying this T cell receptor (beta chain) was counted between two and nine times. Antigen unknown. The sample comes from a study of response to subunit inactivated influenza vaccine. Whole-study findings and limits: Authors suggested few new T cells are recruited by each seasonal influenza vaccination.

Germline loops: CDR1 KGHSH, CDR2 LQKENI. The CDR3 contains 14 residues. V lost 2 bases, J lost 5 bases, and 10 bases lay in between. TCRdb re-derived calls from the RT-PCR reads in MiXCR, one entry per CDR3 protein. The sample has 550,000 to 800,000 distinct CDR3 sequences; 15% to 18% are singletons. The sequencing used PBMCs from blood, collected 12 days after vaccination. This chain links TRBV18 with TRBJ2-1, with D unclear. This TCR derives from a man aged 50 to 59 who received an inactivated influenza vaccine. CDR3 coding DNA: TGTGCCAGCTCACCAAGGCGAGACAACAATGAGCAGTTCTTC. Translated: CASSPRRDNNEQFF.